One sample yielded the 15 T cell receptor beta chains listed below, sequenced in a study of shared clonotypes between healthy human individuals (dated by TCRdb to 2020 to 2021). Libraries came from the immunoSEQ multiplex PCR assay. This is the immuneACCESS table as TCRdb keeps it, with only in-frame sequences that have V and J called. A part of the clones is gone; compared with another copy, unresolved V genes explain less than half, and the rest is unexplained. In this sample the table shows about 700,000 clones, approximately 90% of which occur a single time. Together, the top ten hold nearly 25% of the sample. CD8 naive samples consisted of CD45RO-negative cells that were positively selected for CCR7, yielding a CD45RA+CCR7+ population without TemRA cells. The material sequenced was naive CD8+ T cells sorted from blood. The cell subset or site label corresponds to: CD45RA+CCR7+. The receptors here all came from a man between 25 and 39 years old in good health.

CDR3: CASSAWGKKNNEQFF. The CDR3 DNA reads TGTGCCAGCAGCGCGTGGGGTAAAAAAAACAATGAGCAGTTCTTC. V and J are TRBV7-9 and TRBJ2-1; D remains ambiguous. The CDR3 consists of 15 residues. Trimming removed 5 bases from V and 5 bases from J, with 16 bases in between. CDR1 and CDR2 (germline): SEHNR, FQNEAQ (reference sequence). Full variable domain (rest looked up from reference TRBV7-9 and TRBJ2-1): DTGVSQNPRHKITKRGQNVTFRCDPISEHNRLYWYRQTLGQGPEFLTYFQNEAQLEKSRLLSDRFSAERPKGSFSTLEIQRTEQGDSAMYLCASSAWGKKNNEQFFGPGTRLTVL.

This clone was found once. The chain has TRBV4-3 and TRBJ2-3, with 7 bases that match TRBD1. V was pared by 4 bases and J by 6 bases, with 4 bases of the junction left unmatched. CDR1 and CDR2 from the germline V gene are LGHNA and YSLEER. This CDR3 spans 13 amino acids. The CDR3 protein is CASSPEQGDTQYF. The CDR3, as DNA: TGCGCCAGCAGCCCAGAACAGGGGGATACGCAGTATTTT.

J is TRBJ2-1 and V is TRBV30, with 10 nucleotides matching TRBD2. The ends lost 7 bases at V and 3 bases at J; junction bases unmatched: 12. CDR1 and CDR2 from the germline V gene are GTSNPN and SVGIG (reference sequence). The CDR3 length is 16 residues. CDR3 nucleotide sequence: TGTGCCTCGCGGAGCACTGGACTAGCGGACTACAATGAGCAGTTCTTC. As protein: CASRSTGLADYNEQFF.

The chain joins TRBV28 to TRBJ1-3, with unresolved D. The V end was cut by 8 bases, the J end by 2 bases, with 10 bases between. This CDR3 contains 13 residues. The germline V gene has CDR1 MDHEN and CDR2 SYDVKM. CDR3 coding DNA: TGTGCCAGCGCGTGGGCAGCTGGAAACACCATATATTTT. The encoded protein is CASAWAAGNTIYF.

The chain employs TRBV15 and TRBJ2-1, with D unresolved. Per the germline V gene, CDR1 is LNHNV and CDR2 is YYDKDF (reference sequence). V lost 3 bases, J lost 0 bases, and 9 bases lay in between. The CDR3 length is 15 residues. This CDR3 reads CATSSSDSSYNEQFF. The CDR3 coding sequence is TGTGCCACCAGCAGCAGCGATAGCTCCTACAATGAGCAGTTCTTC.

Worth noting for this clone: Other DNA sequences in the same sample also yield this CDR3. The CDR3 sequence: CASSLAGTPYEQYF. The CDR3 DNA follows: TGTGCCAGCAGCTTAGCAGGGACTCCCTACGAGCAGTACTTC. The V and J genes are TRBV11-2 and TRBJ2-7; D might be TRBD2 (6 bases). The CDR3 extends over 14 amino acids. Between the trimmed V and J ends, which lost 1 base and 2 bases, there was a span of 9 bases. CDR1 is SGHAT and CDR2 is FQNNGV in the germline V gene.

For the CDR3, the DNA is TGTGCCAGCAGTGTAAGAGAGGGCCTAAAGTCGCAGTATTTT. It is translated as CASSVREGLKSQYF. This chain joins TRBV25-1 and TRBJ2-3, with a tentative D call TRBD2 (5 bases). The CDR3 has 14 amino acids. V was trimmed by 4 bases and J by 10 bases, leaving 18 bases between them. Germline V lookup: CDR1 MGHDK, CDR2 SYGVNS.

The chain is built from TRBV7-9 and TRBJ2-1, with a tentative D call TRBD1 (6 bases). V lost 5 bases and J 8 bases, leaving 19 bases between the germline ends. CDR3 length: 15 residues. The germline V gene encodes CDR1 SEHNR and CDR2 FQNEAQ (reference sequence). Here the CDR3 reads CASSPRQGPNYEQFF. The DNA for the CDR3 is TGTGCCAGCAGCCCCAGGCAGGGGCCGAATTATGAGCAGTTCTTC.

V usage is TRBV27 and J usage is TRBJ2-3; 9 nucleotides match TRBD2. V lost 1 base and J lost 4; bases outside the gene matches: 3. The germline gives CDR1 MNHEY, CDR2 SMNVEV (reference sequence). CDR3 length: 15 amino acids. In DNA form, the CDR3 reads TGTGCCAGCAGTTTATGGGGCGGGAGGGCAGATACGCAGTATTTT. It codes for CASSLWGGRADTQYF.

The chain has TRBV11-2 and TRBJ1-5; D remains unclear. V lost 1 base and J lost 2, with 3 bases in between. The CDR3 is 13 residues long. CDR1 and CDR2 (germline): SGHAT, FQNNGV. The CDR3 sequence is CASSLAGNQPQHF. Written as DNA, the CDR3 is TGTGCCAGCAGCTTAGCCGGCAATCAGCCCCAGCATTTT.

The V gene is TRBV9, the J gene TRBJ2-3; TRBD1 aligns across 10 bases. CDR1 is SGDLS, CDR2 YYNGEE, per germline. Trimming at V came to 3 bases and at J to 6 bases, leaving 13 bases not matched to a gene. There are 17 residues in the CDR3. The CDR3, as DNA: TGTGCCAGCAGCGAGGGCGAGGGACAGGGGCGACCGGATACGCAGTATTTT. The encoded protein is CASSEGEGQGRPDTQYF.

The chain recombines TRBV10-2 with TRBJ2-1; a weak D match, TRBD2 (5 bases). V gave up 8 bases and J gave up 6 bases, with 17 bases separating them. There are 14 residues in the CDR3. CDR1 is WSHSY and CDR2 is SAAADI in the germline V gene. This chain's CDR3 is CASSFSGSFNEQFF. In DNA, the CDR3 is TGCGCCAGCTCGTTTTCGGGATCGTTCAATGAGCAGTTCTTC.

The genes are TRBV7-9 and TRBJ1-3; D remains ambiguous. The CDR3 has 12 amino acids. The V end was cut by 6 bases, the J end by 3 bases, with 6 bases between. Germline CDR1 and CDR2: SEHNR and FQNEAQ (reference sequence). In DNA form, the CDR3 reads TGTGCCAGCAGTCGTTATGGAAACACCATATATTTT. The encoded protein is CASSRYGNTIYF.

This clone was seen a handful of times. The chain recombines TRBV10-3 with TRBJ2-3; 11 positions match TRBD2. The germline V gene encodes CDR1 ENHRY and CDR2 SYGVKD. CDR3 length: 17 residues. Unmatched junction bases numbered 7, after V lost 3 bases and J lost 2 bases. The CDR3 DNA is TGTGCCATCAGTGATTGGACTAGCGGGTTCTCCACAGATACGCAGTATTTT. This codes for CAISDWTSGFSTDTQYF.

The chain joins TRBV5-1 to TRBJ1-2, with D maybe TRBD1 (5 bases). Germline CDR1 and CDR2: SGHRS and YFSETQ. Trimming stripped 2 bases from V and 4 bases from J, with 15 bases between. The CDR3 spans 15 residues. Written as DNA, the CDR3 is TGCGCCAGCAGCTTAGGAGACAGCACCGTCTATGGCTACACCTTC. Protein product: CASSLGDSTVYGYTF.